Shown below are 10 T cell receptor beta chains from a single sample sequenced in a study of early T cells in non-severe SARS-CoV-2 infection (dated by TCRdb to about 2021). Libraries came from 5' RACE. TCRdb names NextSeq 500 as the instrument used. TCRdb passed the public sequencing reads through fastp at Q25 and MiXCR, retaining productive beta sequences. Rows with a matching CDR3 protein are joined into one entry that keeps the most common DNA and genes. The sample records 50,000 to 60,000 distinct CDR3 sequences, around 10% of which are singletons. The ten largest make up 3.5% to 4% of the sample. Sequencing used whole blood, obtained at baseline. The source of these receptors is an adult who was a healthcare worker with PCR-confirmed SARS-CoV-2 infection or an uninfected control (not recorded which).

This clonotype was picked up a small number of times. The rearrangement links TRBV15 to TRBJ1-4, with D possibly matching TRBD1 (5 bases). The CDR3 has 17 residues. CDR1 is LNHNV, CDR2 YYDKDF, per germline (reference sequence). Between the trimmed V and J ends, which lost 0 bases and 0 bases, there was a span of 11 bases. CDR3 DNA: TGTGCCACCAGCAGAGATCAGGGAGGGGCAACTAATGAAAAACTGTTTTTT. The encoded protein is CATSRDQGGATNEKLFF.

The chain joins TRBV7-6 to TRBJ2-1; 9 bases are shared with TRBD1. This CDR3 is built from 14 residues. Germline V CDR1 and CDR2: SGHVS, FNYEAQ. Losses at the gene ends were 1 base for V and 11 bases for J; bases not matched to a gene: 6. The CDR3 sequence: CASSLEGGTGQQFF. The CDR3 DNA sequence: TGTGCCAGCAGCTTAGAGGGGGGGACAGGGCAGCAGTTCTTC.

This clonotype occurred many times. The chain carries TRBV7-9 and TRBJ2-5, with D unclear. This CDR3 has 12 amino acids. Trimming stripped 4 bases from V and 1 base from J, with 4 bases between. Germline CDR1 reads SEHNR; CDR2 reads FQNEAQ (reference sequence). In nucleotides, the CDR3 is TGTGCCAGCAGCTGGGGCCAAGAGACCCAGTACTTC. This codes for CASSWGQETQYF.

This chain joins TRBV11-2 and TRBJ2-5; D possibly uses TRBD1 or TRBD2 (5 bases each). V lost 3 bases and J 5 bases, leaving 10 bases between the germline ends. Germline values: CDR1 SGHAT, CDR2 FQNNGV. This CDR3 has 13 residues. The CDR3 region has the DNA TGTGCCAGCAGCTTGGGGCGAGGGGAGACCCAGTACTTC. This gives the protein CASSLGRGETQYF.

This clonotype was observed many times. The rearrangement joins TRBV7-9 to TRBJ2-7, with 8 bases identical to TRBD1. Trimming cost V 5 bases and J 4 bases; bases outside gene matches: 4. The CDR3 runs 13 residues. Germline values: CDR1 SEHNR, CDR2 FQNEAQ (reference sequence). The CDR3 loop reads CASSAGQEYEQYF. CDR3 in DNA: TGTGCCAGCAGCGCGGGACAGGAGTACGAGCAGTACTTC.

Only one count was recorded for this clonotype. The junction departs from germline at one end; a sequencing error may be responsible. The J gene is TRBJ2-3, the V gene TRBV5-1; 10 nucleotides agree with TRBD2. CDR3 length: 16 amino acids. Looked up from germline, CDR1 is SGHRS and CDR2 is YFSETQ. The CDR3 protein is CASSLGIAGGTVTQYF. The CDR3, as DNA: TGCGCCAGCAGCTTGGGGATAGCGGGGGGCACAGTTACGCAGTATTTT.

This clonotype was observed many times. This chain links TRBV7-3 with TRBJ1-1; no firm D call. Looked up from germline, CDR1 is SGHTA and CDR2 is FQGTGA. The V and J ends lost 3 bases and 0 bases respectively, with 5 bases between them. The CDR3 is made up of 13 amino acids. CDR3 nucleotides: TGTGCCAGCAGCTTCGGGATGAACACTGAAGCTTTCTTT. It specifies CASSFGMNTEAFF.

This clonotype has a count of ten or more. The chain combines TRBV20-1 with TRBJ2-5; D is uncertain. Trimming shortened V by 6 bases and J by 0 bases, and 5 bases separated the two germline ends. The CDR3 contains 11 residues. The germline V gene encodes CDR1 DFQATT and CDR2 SNEGSKA (reference sequence). In DNA form, the CDR3 reads TGCAGTGCCCAGGACCAAGAGACCCAGTACTTC. Protein sequence: CSAQDQETQYF.

This clonotype was counted a few times. In nucleotides, the CDR3 is TGTGCCAGCAGCTCGACCACCGGGACAAACTTCTACGAGCAGTACTTC. Its translation is CASSSTTGTNFYEQYF. J is TRBJ2-7 and V is TRBV7-2; D possibly corresponds to TRBD1 (6 bases). Germline loops: CDR1 SGHTA, CDR2 FQGNSA. CDR3 length: 16 residues. Trimming pared 4 bases from V and 3 bases from J, leaving 19 bases between.

This clonotype was observed at least ten times. CDR3 coding DNA: TGTGCCAGCAGCTTGTCGGGAGCCACAGATACGCAGTATTTT. It yields the protein CASSLSGATDTQYF. This chain joins TRBV5-4 and TRBJ2-3, with D tentatively TRBD2 (6 bases). Germline CDR1 is SGHNT and CDR2 is YYREEE (reference sequence). V was shortened by 1 base and J by 2 bases, with 8 bases between the two germline ends. The CDR3 is 14 amino acids.